This T cell receptor beta chain was captured in a study of CD4 T cells in relation to SARS-CoV-2 and coronaviruses. The method was immunoSEQ multiplex PCR; TCRdb's version includes in-frame clones alone and lacks a portion of them. The profile shows 65,000 or so clones, 87% of them singletons. In regard to this clone: Its antigen is unknown.

Trimming at V came to 5 bases and at J to 1 base, leaving 5 bases not matched to a gene. This CDR3 spans 15 amino acids. Looked up from germline, CDR1 is MNHEY and CDR2 is SVGAGI. Unexposed donor CD4+ T cells date from about 2011-2018, before the COVID-19 pandemic. Study-level points and caveats: SARS-CoV-2-driven expansion was significantly weaker in crossreactive than monoreactive clones.

This sequence originates from a human donor in good health. The chain has TRBV6-5 and TRBJ2-7; 10 nucleotides match TRBD2. Sequencing was performed on memory CD4+ T cells from PBMCs. The CDR3 DNA reads TGTGCCAGCAGTCATACTAGCGGGGTATCCTACGAGCAGTACTTC. Residues: CASSHTSGVSYEQYF.